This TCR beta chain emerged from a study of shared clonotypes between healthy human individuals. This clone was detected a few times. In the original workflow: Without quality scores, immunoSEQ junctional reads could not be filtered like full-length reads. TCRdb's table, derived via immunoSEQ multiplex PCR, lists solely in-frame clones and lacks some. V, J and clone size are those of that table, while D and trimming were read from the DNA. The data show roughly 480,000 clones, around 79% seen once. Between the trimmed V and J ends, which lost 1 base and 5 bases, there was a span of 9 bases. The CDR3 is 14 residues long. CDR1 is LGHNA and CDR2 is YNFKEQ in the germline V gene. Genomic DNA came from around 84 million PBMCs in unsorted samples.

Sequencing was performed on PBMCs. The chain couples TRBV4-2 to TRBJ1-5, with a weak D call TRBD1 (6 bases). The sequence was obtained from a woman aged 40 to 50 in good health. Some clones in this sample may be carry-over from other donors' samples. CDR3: CASSQAYRDQPQHF. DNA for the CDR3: TGTGCCAGCAGCCAAGCCTACAGGGATCAGCCCCAGCATTTT.